This T cell receptor (beta chain) was sequenced in a study of OX40 agonist ivuxolimab in advanced cancers. General study results and limits: The expanded peripheral T cells' antigen specificity was not determined.

Regarding this clone: What it binds is not known.

The table came from immunoSEQ multiplex PCR; TCRdb's copy has only in-frame clones and leaves some out. Of 35,000 or so clones in the sample, around nine tenths were seen once. CDR1 is MGHRA and CDR2 is YSYEKL in the germline V gene. The length of the CDR3 is 18 residues. V shed 0 bases and J 1 base; nucleotides not matched to a gene: 12. The receptor's source is an adult with an advanced solid tumor such as melanoma, head and neck, liver or kidney cancer. The material sequenced was CD4+ or CD8+ T cells sorted from blood, taken in a trial of the OX40 agonist ivuxolimab. The V gene is TRBV4-1, the J gene TRBJ2-7; 7 bases agree with TRBD1. The CDR3 is CASSQDNFGDRVSYEQYF. CDR3 DNA sequence: TGCGCCAGCAGCCAAGATAATTTTGGGGACAGAGTGTCCTACGAGCAGTACTTC.